This T cell receptor beta chain was captured in a study of T cell clonality in common variable immunodeficiency. Sequencing was performed with immunoSEQ multiplex PCR; in TCRdb, only in-frame clones are kept and a portion is missing. There are approximately 45,000 clones in the sample, none observed a single time. In this sample, this clone turned up many times. Its antigen is still unknown. The CDR3 end falls 3 residues outside the read, so it is completed with the germline J gene. CDR3 length: 13 amino acids. V was clipped by 1 base and J by 4 bases, with 5 bases between them. From germline, CDR1 is SNHLY and CDR2 FYNNEI. General observations from the study: Reportedly, TCR beta sequences from common variable immunodeficiency showed fewer deletions and N-nucleotide insertions. T cell subpopulation sequencing would be needed to explain CVID clonality.

The source of this sequence is a person aged 18 to 70 in good health. The chain uses TRBV2 and TRBJ1-5, with D unclear. The sample was peripheral blood mononuclear cells. CDR3 sequence reads: CASSEEPNQPQHF. The CDR3 DNA, read in part, is TGTGCCAGCAGTGAAGAGCCTAATCAGCCC.